These T cell receptor beta chains were read from a single sample in a study of identical twins. In TCRdb, the 5' RACE reads were re-called with MiXCR into one record per CDR3 protein. The sample lists about 900,000 distinct CDR3 sequences, about 12% occurring once. The same data also went into a second study, on yellow fever vaccine responses in identical twins.

Sequenced: PBMCs. Source of these receptors: a woman younger than 35 in good health. CDR3s include the opening cysteine and the closing phenylalanine or tryptophan. A D gene is named only where the DNA matches it firmly. Size is omitted from some rows. Given values are once, few, many or a class for expanded clones.

d_gene	v_gene	j_gene	abundance	CDR3aa	CDR3nt
TRBD2	TRBV4-2	TRBJ2-5	.	CASSPGLAGFRETQYF	TGTGCCAGCAGCCCTGGACTAGCGGGATTTCGAGAGACCCAGTACTTC
TRBD1	TRBV6-5	TRBJ1-6	.	CASSYGTGSSSYNSPLHF	TGTGCCAGCAGTTACGGGACAGGTTCGAGCTCCTATAATTCACCCCTCCACTTT
.	TRBV4-1	TRBJ2-4	many	CASSQDGTQGSKNIQYF	TGCGCCAGCAGCCAAGATGGAACTCAGGGATCCAAAAACATTCAGTACTTC
.	TRBV9	TRBJ2-1	.	CASSPYEGGSYNEQFF	TGTGCCAGCAGCCCCTACGAGGGGGGGTCCTACAATGAGCAGTTCTTC
.	TRBV6-5	TRBJ2-2	few	CASSYSTGATGELFF	TGTGCCAGCAGTTACTCTACGGGGGCAACCGGGGAGCTGTTTTTT
TRBD1	TRBV6-2/TRBV6-3	TRBJ2-2	many	CASSSGQDNTGELFF	TGTGCCAGCAGTTCGGGACAGGACAACACCGGGGAGCTGTTTTTT
.	TRBV7-8	TRBJ1-2	few	CASSPQITGIYGYTF	TGTGCCAGCAGCCCACAGATAACAGGGATCTATGGCTACACCTTC
.	TRBV9	TRBJ2-7	few	CASSPQRVPAVEQYF	TGTGCCAGCAGCCCTCAGCGGGTCCCGGCGGTCGAGCAGTACTTC
.	TRBV25-1	TRBJ2-2	.	CASSPKGGTGELFF	TGTGCCAGCAGTCCCAAGGGGGGCACCGGGGAGCTGTTTTTT
.	TRBV7-2	TRBJ2-4	.	CASSPAGSKNIQYF	TGTGCCAGCAGCCCGGCAGGGTCCAAAAACATTCAGTACTTC
.	TRBV2	TRBJ1-1	.	CASSESGSANTEAFF	TGTGCCAGCAGTGAGTCTGGGTCGGCGAACACTGAAGCTTTCTTT
.	TRBV20-1	TRBJ1-4	many	CSASGSKDEKLFF	TGCAGTGCTAGTGGAAGTAAGGATGAAAAACTGTTTTTT
.	TRBV5-1	TRBJ2-7	few	CASSLIRESSYEQYF	TGCGCCAGCAGCTTGATCAGGGAGAGCTCCTACGAGCAGTACTTC
TRBD2	TRBV6-5	TRBJ2-5	many	CASSYSSGGGWETQYF	TGTGCCAGCAGTTACTCGAGCGGGGGGGGCTGGGAGACCCAGTACTTC
.	TRBV7-3	TRBJ1-4	.	CASSLGTAHNEKLFF	TGTGCCAGCAGCTTGGGCACGGCACATAATGAAAAACTGTTTTTT
.	TRBV20-1	TRBJ1-5	few	CSARGTTYSNQPQHF	TGCAGTGCTAGAGGGACAACCTATAGCAATCAGCCCCAGCATTTT
TRBD1	TRBV5-1	TRBJ2-1	many	CASSRRQGANNEQFF	TGCGCCAGCAGCCGTCGACAGGGGGCGAACAATGAGCAGTTCTTC
.	TRBV12-3/TRBV12-4	TRBJ1-6	few	CASSLAGSTGSPLHF	TGTGCCAGCAGTTTAGCCGGATCCACTGGATCACCCCTCCACTTT
TRBD2	TRBV29-1	TRBJ2-3	.	CSVTPQDVAGGTDTQYF	TGCAGCGTGACCCCTCAAGATGTAGCGGGAGGGACAGATACGCAGTATTTT
.	TRBV27	TRBJ2-6	.	CASLPSGANVLTF	TGTGCCAGCTTACCCTCTGGGGCCAACGTCCTGACTTTC
TRBD2	TRBV20-1	TRBJ2-5	.	CSAELAGVETQYF	TGCAGTGCCGAACTAGCGGGGGTTGAGACCCAGTACTTC
.	TRBV11-2	TRBJ2-1	many	CASSPPLGRAYNEQFF	TGTGCCAGCAGCCCCCCCCTCGGACGGGCCTACAATGAGCAGTTCTTC
.	TRBV6-5	TRBJ2-3	.	CASSYRRESDTQYF	TGTGCCAGCAGTTATCGGAGGGAGTCAGATACGCAGTATTTT
TRBD1	TRBV27	TRBJ1-2	.	CASSLGQGAAPNF	TGTGCCAGCAGCCTGGGACAGGGGGCGGCCCCAAACTTC
.	TRBV25-1	TRBJ2-2	few	CASPRGGNTGELFF	TGTGCCAGCCCCCGGGGCGGGAACACCGGGGAGCTGTTTTTT
.	TRBV20-1	TRBJ2-1	.	CSARQGFRYNEQFF	TGCAGTGCTAGACAGGGTTTCCGCTACAATGAGCAGTTCTTC
.	TRBV15	TRBJ1-6	.	CAVRGDNSPLHF	TGTGCCGTGCGGGGCGATAATTCACCCCTCCACTTT
TRBD1	TRBV20-1	TRBJ1-4	.	CSARDRDRGSISTNEKLFF	TGCAGTGCTAGAGATCGAGACAGGGGTTCTATCAGCACTAATGAAAAACTGTTTTTT
.	TRBV20-1	TRBJ1-5	few	CSASGVSFSTQPQHF	TGCAGTGCCTCCGGGGTTTCCTTCTCAACGCAGCCCCAGCATTTT
.	TRBV19	TRBJ1-1	.	CASSPHWGYPEAFF	TGTGCCAGTAGTCCCCACTGGGGTTATCCTGAAGCTTTCTTT
TRBD2	TRBV11-2	TRBJ2-3	few	CASSLSTPGTSVVDTQYF	TGTGCCAGCAGCTTATCAACCCCCGGGACTAGCGTGGTAGATACGCAGTATTTT
TRBD2	TRBV3-1	TRBJ2-1	.	CASSQVSGNSYNEQFF	TGTGCCAGCAGCCAAGTCAGCGGGAACTCCTACAATGAGCAGTTCTTC
TRBD2	TRBV4-1	TRBJ2-6	.	CASHAGLALSSGANVLTF	TGCGCCAGCCATGCCGGACTAGCGTTAAGCTCTGGGGCCAACGTCCTGACTTTC
.	TRBV6-1	TRBJ1-5	few	CASSPGALNQPQHF	TGTGCCAGCAGTCCAGGGGCCCTAAATCAGCCCCAGCATTTT
.	TRBV14	TRBJ2-1	few	CASSLVAGAPQFF	TGTGCCAGCAGCCTTGTTGCGGGGGCCCCGCAGTTCTTC
.	TRBV7-9	TRBJ2-5	once	CASSPSPRTAQETQYF	TGTGCCAGCAGCCCCAGCCCCCGGACAGCTCAAGAGACCCAGTACTTC
.	TRBV7-6	TRBJ2-1	.	CASSPGGWKVPEQFF	TGTGCCAGCAGCCCAGGCGGGTGGAAGGTCCCTGAGCAGTTCTTC
TRBD2	TRBV5-1	TRBJ2-3	.	CASSSTSGGAPRDTQYF	TGCGCCAGCAGCTCCACTAGCGGGGGGGCCCCTCGAGATACGCAGTATTTT
.	TRBV5-4	TRBJ1-2	.	CASSLRSSLGYTF	TGTGCCAGCAGTCTTAGGTCATCGCTTGGCTACACCTTC
.	TRBV24-1	TRBJ2-1	.	CATSDPGAASSYNEQFF	TGTGCCACCAGTGACCCCGGGGCAGCCAGCTCCTACAATGAGCAGTTCTTC
TRBD2	TRBV11-2	TRBJ2-1	many	CASSLVLAGGPYNEQFF	TGTGCCAGCAGCTTAGTACTAGCGGGAGGCCCTTACAATGAGCAGTTCTTC
.	TRBV3-1	TRBJ2-3	few	CASSQDEGGDTDTQYF	TGTGCCAGCAGCCAAGATGAGGGTGGGGACACAGATACGCAGTATTTT
.	TRBV29-1	TRBJ2-1	many	CSGGGTYNEQFF	TGCAGCGGCGGAGGTACCTACAATGAGCAGTTCTTC
TRBD2	TRBV4-2	TRBJ2-1	many	CASSPGLAGEGNEQFF	TGTGCCAGCAGCCCCGGACTAGCGGGAGAAGGCAATGAGCAGTTCTTC
.	TRBV20-1	TRBJ1-5	.	CSATDGNQPQHF	TGCAGTGCGACGGACGGCAATCAGCCCCAGCATTTT
.	TRBV29-1	TRBJ1-1	.	CSVTYTEAFF	TGCAGCGTCACGTACACTGAAGCTTTCTTT
.	TRBV9	TRBJ2-5	.	CASSVGVAETQYF	TGTGCCAGCAGCGTAGGCGTGGCGGAGACCCAGTACTTC
TRBD2	TRBV10-3	TRBJ2-2	few	CAITGDSGMNTGELFF	TGTGCCATCACCGGTGATAGCGGGATGAACACCGGGGAGCTGTTTTTT
.	TRBV5-1	TRBJ2-1	.	CASSLDQEQFF	TGCGCCAGCAGCTTGGACCAGGAGCAGTTCTTC
.	TRBV2	TRBJ1-4	few	CASSPHGTNEKLFF	TGTGCCAGCAGTCCGCACGGAACTAATGAAAAACTGTTTTTT
.	TRBV20-1	TRBJ2-3	.	CSASPTANTDTQYF	TGCAGTGCTAGCCCGACAGCTAACACAGATACGCAGTATTTT
TRBD1	TRBV10-3	TRBJ1-5	many	CAISESGGGYQPQHF	TGTGCCATCAGTGAGTCAGGAGGGGGCTATCAGCCCCAGCATTTT
TRBD2	TRBV7-8	TRBJ2-1	many	CASSPRTSGGASYNEQFF	TGTGCCAGCAGTCCCCGGACTAGCGGGGGGGCCTCCTACAATGAGCAGTTCTTC
.	TRBV12-3/TRBV12-4	TRBJ1-2	many	CASRSYQEVDYGYTF	TGTGCCAGCAGGTCCTATCAGGAGGTCGACTATGGCTACACCTTC
.	TRBV5-1	TRBJ1-2	many	CASSLDGVRGYTF	TGCGCCAGCAGCTTGGATGGGGTGCGGGGCTACACCTTC
TRBD1	TRBV5-1	TRBJ1-2	few	CASSLLGTGAPGYGYTF	TGCGCCAGCAGCCTTCTTGGGACAGGGGCCCCCGGCTATGGCTACACCTTC
TRBD1	TRBV18	TRBJ2-3	.	CASSPSGQGPDTQYF	TGTGCCAGCTCCCCGTCTGGACAGGGCCCAGATACGCAGTATTTT